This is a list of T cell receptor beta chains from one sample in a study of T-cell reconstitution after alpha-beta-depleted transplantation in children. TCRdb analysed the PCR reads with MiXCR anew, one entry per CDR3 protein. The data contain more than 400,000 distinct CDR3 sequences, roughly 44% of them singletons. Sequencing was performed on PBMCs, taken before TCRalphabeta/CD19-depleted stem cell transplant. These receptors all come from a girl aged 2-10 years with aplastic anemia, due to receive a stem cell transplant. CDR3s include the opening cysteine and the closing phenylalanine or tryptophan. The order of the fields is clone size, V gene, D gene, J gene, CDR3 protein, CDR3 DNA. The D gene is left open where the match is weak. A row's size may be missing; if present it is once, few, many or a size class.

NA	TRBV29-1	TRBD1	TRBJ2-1	CSAQQGYEQFF	TGCAGCGCCCAACAGGGGTATGAGCAGTTCTTC
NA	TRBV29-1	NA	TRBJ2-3	CSVGRGFNTDTQYF	TGCAGCGTTGGGAGGGGTTTTAACACAGATACGCAGTATTTT
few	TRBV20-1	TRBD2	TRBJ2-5	CSARGPSGETQYF	TGCAGTGCTAGAGGGCCTAGCGGGGAGACCCAGTACTTC
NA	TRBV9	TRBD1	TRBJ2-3	CASSAQGAIGDTQYF	TGTGCCAGCAGCGCACAGGGGGCAATCGGAGATACGCAGTATTTT
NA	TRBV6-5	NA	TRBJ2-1	CASSLTDSSYNEQFF	TGTGCCAGCAGTTTGACAGATAGCTCCTACAATGAGCAGTTCTTC
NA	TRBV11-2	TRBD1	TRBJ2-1	CASSLVGTVNLYNEQFF	TGTGCCAGCAGCTTAGTCGGGACAGTCAACCTCTACAATGAGCAGTTCTTC
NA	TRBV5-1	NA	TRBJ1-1	CASSWGDGVAFPEAFF	TGCGCCAGCAGCTGGGGGGACGGGGTGGCTTTTCCTGAAGCTTTCTTT
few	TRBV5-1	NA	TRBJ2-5	CASSSLRGGETQYF	TGCGCCAGCAGCAGCCTCCGGGGCGGGGAGACCCAGTACTTC
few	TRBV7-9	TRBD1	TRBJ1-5	CASSVYPGQGNQPQHF	TGTGCCAGCAGCGTATATCCGGGACAGGGGAATCAGCCCCAGCATTTT
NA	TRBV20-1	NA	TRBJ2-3	CSASRCTSRIWDTQYF	TGCAGTGCTAGTCGGTGCACTAGCAGGATCTGGGATACGCAGTATTTT
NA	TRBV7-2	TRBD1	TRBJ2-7	CASSDRRGRREQYF	TGTGCCAGCAGCGACCGCAGGGGGCGCCGAGAGCAGTACTTC
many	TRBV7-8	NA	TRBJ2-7	CASSLGIRSSYEQYF	TGTGCCAGCAGCTTAGGTATCCGGAGCTCCTACGAGCAGTACTTC
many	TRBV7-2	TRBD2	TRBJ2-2	CASSLTSGRNTGELFF	TGTGCCAGCAGCTTAACTAGCGGGAGAAACACCGGGGAGCTGTTTTTT
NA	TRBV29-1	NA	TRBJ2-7	CSVEGRDRYEQYF	TGCAGCGTTGAGGGCAGGGACCGCTACGAGCAGTACTTC
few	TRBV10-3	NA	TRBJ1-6	CAISPGSSYNSPLHF	TGTGCCATCAGTCCAGGGAGCTCCTATAATTCACCCCTCCACTTT
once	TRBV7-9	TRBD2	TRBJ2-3	CASSSNSGGRTDTQYF	TGTGCCAGCAGCTCGAATAGCGGGGGCCGCACAGATACGCAGTATTTT
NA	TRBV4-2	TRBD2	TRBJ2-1	CASSQDATSGGGSYNEQFF	TGTGCCAGCAGCCAAGATGCGACTAGCGGGGGGGGCTCCTACAATGAGCAGTTCTTC
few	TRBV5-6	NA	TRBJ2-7	CASSPALGLATYEQYF	TGTGCCAGCAGCCCCGCGCTCGGTTTGGCCACCTACGAGCAGTACTTC
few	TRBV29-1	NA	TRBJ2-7	CSVEDPGHRPYEQYF	TGCAGCGTTGAAGACCCGGGACACCGGCCCTACGAGCAGTACTTC
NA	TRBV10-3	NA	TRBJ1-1	CAITLQENTEAFF	TGTGCCATCACCCTACAAGAGAACACTGAAGCTTTCTTT
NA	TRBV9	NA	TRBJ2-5	CASSGGTEQETQYF	TGTGCCAGCAGCGGCGGGACCGAACAAGAGACCCAGTACTTC
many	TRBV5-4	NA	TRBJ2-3	CASSFASSSADTQYF	TGTGCCAGCAGCTTCGCCAGCTCTTCAGCAGATACGCAGTATTTT
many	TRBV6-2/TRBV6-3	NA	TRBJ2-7	CASSYRLDPPVSYEQYF	TGTGCCAGCAGTTACAGATTGGACCCACCTGTTTCCTACGAGCAGTACTTC
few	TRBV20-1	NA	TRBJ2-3	CSASSGLRTDTQYF	TGCAGTGCTAGCTCGGGACTCCGCACAGATACGCAGTATTTT
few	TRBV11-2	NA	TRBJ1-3	CASSPSTSLGVSGNTIYF	TGTGCCAGCAGCCCGTCCACTAGCCTGGGAGTCTCTGGAAACACCATATATTTT
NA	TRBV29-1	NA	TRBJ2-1	CSVDGLRGGSTYNEQFF	TGCAGCGTTGATGGTTTAAGGGGCGGCTCCACCTACAATGAGCAGTTCTTC
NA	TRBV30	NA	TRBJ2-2	CAWRFIGTGELFF	TGTGCCTGGAGGTTCATTGGGACCGGGGAGCTGTTTTTT
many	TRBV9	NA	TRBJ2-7	CASSVVGTGEQYF	TGTGCCAGCAGCGTTGTTGGAACAGGGGAGCAGTACTTC
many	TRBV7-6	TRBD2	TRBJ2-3	CASSLMTSGTDTQYF	TGTGCCAGCAGCTTAATGACTAGCGGCACAGATACGCAGTATTTT
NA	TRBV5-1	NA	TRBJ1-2	CASSPANRENGYTF	TGCGCCAGCAGCCCCGCGAACAGGGAGAATGGCTACACCTTC
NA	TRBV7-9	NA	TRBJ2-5	CASSPAGWETQYF	TGTGCCAGCAGCCCCGCCGGGTGGGAGACCCAGTACTTC
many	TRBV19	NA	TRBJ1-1	CASSSPAVGTEAFF	TGTGCCAGTAGTTCCCCGGCAGTCGGGACTGAAGCTTTCTTT
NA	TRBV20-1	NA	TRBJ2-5	CSAPTGAGETQYF	TGCAGTGCCCCGACGGGGGCCGGAGAGACCCAGTACTTC
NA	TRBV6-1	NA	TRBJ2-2	CATKTGTVNTGELFF	TGTGCCACCAAGACCGGGACGGTGAACACCGGGGAGCTGTTTTTT
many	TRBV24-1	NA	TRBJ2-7	CATSVLAGTKSYEQYF	TGTGCCACCAGTGTCCTTGCCGGGACAAAATCCTACGAGCAGTACTTC
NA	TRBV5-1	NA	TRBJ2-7	CASSFDGGAYEQYF	TGCGCCAGCAGCTTTGACGGGGGAGCCTACGAGCAGTACTTC
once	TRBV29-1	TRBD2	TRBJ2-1	CSVELAARNEQFF	TGCAGCGTTGAACTAGCGGCACGCAATGAGCAGTTCTTC
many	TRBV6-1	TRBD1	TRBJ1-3	CASLLLIGQVTGNTIYF	TGTGCCAGCTTGCTCTTAATTGGACAGGTGACTGGAAACACCATATATTTT
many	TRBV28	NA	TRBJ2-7	CASRARASVAYEQYF	TGTGCCAGCAGGGCTAGGGCTAGCGTTGCCTACGAGCAGTACTTC
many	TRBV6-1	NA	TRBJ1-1	CASSPRRGVNTEAFF	TGTGCCAGCAGTCCCCGGCGGGGAGTGAACACTGAAGCTTTCTTT
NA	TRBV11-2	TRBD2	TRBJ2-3	CASSLVGLAGGPSLSDTQYF	TGTGCCAGCAGCTTAGTTGGACTAGCGGGAGGGCCAAGTCTGTCAGATACGCAGTATTTT
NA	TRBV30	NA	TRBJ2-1	CAWNKGGGNSYNEQFF	TGTGCCTGGAATAAGGGAGGCGGGAACTCCTACAATGAGCAGTTCTTC